This TCR beta chain appears in the sequencing data of a study of T cells expressing NK-cell markers. Study details: Each TCR beta repertoire originated in sorted T cells that were CD3+CD56+NKG2C+, CD3+CD56+NKG2C- or CD3+CD56-NKG2C+.

Comments on this clonotype: What it binds is unknown.

With the 5' RACE reads reprocessed, TCRdb shows one record per CDR3 protein and no DNA. This sample's clone table lists roughly 180,000 distinct CDR3 sequences. There are 15 residues in the CDR3. Germline V lookup: CDR1 MNHEY, CDR2 SMNVEV (reference sequence). Study-wide results and limits: The same clonotypes also predominated in the CD3+CD56-NKG2C+ fraction of a handful of donors.

J is TRBJ1-4 and V is TRBV27. This clonotype was sampled from a man between 18 and 69 years old in good health. The sequenced sample consisted of blood T cells: a sorted CD56 or NKG2C T cell subset, CD4+ or CD8+ T cells, or bulk PBMC T cells (not recorded which). The CDR3 spells CASSLFVTINEKLFF.